This T cell receptor beta chain is drawn from a study of memory CD4+ T cells and cytomegalovirus serostatus. The CDR3 loop spans 12 amino acids. The V gene's germline CDR1 is SQVTM and CDR2 ANQGSEA. Trimming cost V 5 bases and J 5 bases; bases outside gene matches: 3. The sort gate was single viable CD3+CD4+CD8-CD45RO+ cells for memory CD4+ T cells. Using immunoSEQ multiplex PCR, the repertoire was profiled, and TCRdb retains in-frame clones only, with some absent. Here the sample spans around 62,000 clones, 75% to 80% being singletons. This clonotype was sampled from an adult in good health and CMV-seropositive. What was sequenced was memory CD4+ T cells from blood. The chain recombines TRBV29-1 with TRBJ2-3, with 8 bases that match TRBD2. In nucleotides, the CDR3 is TGCAGCGTTAGGCTAGCGGGAGATACGCAGTATTTT. It translates to CSVRLAGDTQYF.